This entry concerns a single T cell receptor beta chain. No cognate antigen has been identified for it. There are no base qualities to consult, and no much larger clone falls within one base. The immunoSEQ Assay, a bias-controlled multiplex PCR, was used to amplify TCRbeta CDR3 regions from genomic DNA. The paper's data handling went like this. The number of nucleated cells in each sample was estimated by amplification of reference gene primers within the assay. To quantify the absolute abundance of each unique TCRbeta CDR3 rearrangement, sequence reads were collapsed and filtered. For each sample, productive Simpson clonality was calculated as the square root of Simpson's diversity index over productive rearrangements. Drawn from immuneACCESS, this table holds only the in-frame rearrangements with V and J called that TCRdb kept. Clones are partly lost; checked studies trace under half to an unresolved V gene and leave the rest unexplained. V and J calls and clone size are those listed in that table; D and trimming were worked out from the DNA. In all, the sample holds a few hundred thousand clones, and roughly 89% of those were seen once. The leading ten clones occupy roughly 0.8% of the sample.

Cut back by 9 bases and 1 base, the V and J ends lie 6 bases apart. The CDR3 sequence holds 11 residues, the cysteine and phenylalanine included. CDR3 DNA is the only sequence kept; it has 33 bases, read in frame from the first base. According to the germline V gene (reference sequence), CDR1 reads MNHEY and CDR2 reads SMNVEV. Each collaborating institution followed its own protocols to collect whole blood in K2EDTA tubes. For TCRbeta analysis, collaborator samples were shipped as frozen whole blood, as isolated PBMCs, or as DNA extracted from either sample type. The sample belongs to a study of blood T cell repertoires in COVID-19 (dated by TCRdb to the early 2020s). Background for the entire study: Samples from collaborators originated in the United States, Italy and Spain and spanned both the acute and convalescent phases of COVID-19. A freely available public database, intended as a resource for researchers studying the immune response to SARS-CoV-2, is where the repertoires were released. The dataset comprised deeply sampled blood TCRbeta repertoires from subjects exposed to, actively infected with, or recovered from COVID-19. The samples were drawn from the first 160 participants of the ongoing ImmuneRACE study and from over 950 subjects provided by 6 global collaborators. Where HLA class I and class II types were available, the types were taken from metadata supplied by the sample provider, not from assay-based typing. A de-identified subject ID, COVID-19 status, age in years and sex were almost always included in the sample metadata. The prospective study material was composed of cDNA or gDNA derived from T cells, B-cell-depleted T cells, or PBMCs. General study outcomes and caveats: The quantity of clinical and demographic metadata differed by source and by participant and was supplied without curation.

Specimen: peripheral blood. This clonotype originated in a young man with acute or convalescent COVID-19. Recombination connected TRBV27 to TRBJ1-1; the D gene assignment is ambiguous. The CDR3 protein: CARQANTEAFF. The DNA is as follows: TGTGCCAGGCAGGCGAACACTGAAGCTTTCTTT.